This T cell receptor (beta chain) was identified in a study of blood T cells in healthy people across ages. Germline loops: CDR1 SNHLY, CDR2 FYNNEI. V was pared by 2 bases and J by 7 bases, with 9 bases between. The CDR3 totals 13 residues. Using a J-beta primer mix together with a sample-barcoded 5' primer, a second PCR was run for 7 to 11 cycles. One entry per CDR3 protein, called by TCRdb with MiXCR from the 5' RACE reads. The repertoire consists of about 640,000 distinct CDR3 sequences, with roughly 53% occurring once and the leading ten covering over 35%. The chain carries TRBV2 and TRBJ1-5, with D uncertain. Sequencing used blood. This receptor was identified in a man in his fifties or sixties in good health. The CDR3 region has the DNA TGTGCCAGCAGTGAAAGCCCTTGGCAGCCCCAGCATTTT. The encoded protein is CASSESPWQPQHF.